The entry below gives a single TCR beta chain sequence along with its context. In this sample, this clonotype turned up many times. No antigen is known for it. No base quality information exists; no much larger clone differs at one position. To test the sensitivity and accuracy of the pipeline, known numbers of KT2, a T cell clone whose TCR had already been sequenced, were spiked into unfractionated PBMC. A range of KT2-to-PBMC ratios was produced by mixing KT2 cells with a fixed number of PBMC. This record comes from a study of quantifying T cell responses using KT2 cells (dated 2017 in TCRdb). With respect to the entire study: RNA was DNase-treated and reverse transcribed with TCR alpha and beta constant-region primers, mostly using SuperScript III. PCR2 was performed as a SYBR Green qPCR and was stopped at a predetermined fluorescence threshold so that over-amplification was avoided. The efficiency of the T4 ligation step under optimum conditions was estimated to be above 8%. General study outcomes and caveats: KT2 sequences were still detected at the lowest spike-in tested, roughly one KT2 cell per 100,000 PBMC. Saturation was seen in the detection of KT2 sequences when very high numbers of KT2 cells were spiked in. No side-by-side comparison between this pipeline and other TCR sequencing techniques was included in the study. A linear scaling of KT2 alpha and beta sequence counts with input KT2 cell number was observed over several orders of magnitude.

Libraries were built with UMI-ligation and nested PCR. Using T4 RNA ligase 1, a single-stranded oligonucleotide bearing the Illumina SP2 sequence plus a UMI was ligated onto the 3' end of the cDNA. PCR1 was run for four to five cycles (98 degrees C for 15 s, 69 degrees C for 30 s, 72 degrees C for 40 s), and an equimolar mix of RC1.1 and RC1.2, covering TRBC1 and TRBC2, was used as the beta primer. Starting at PCR2, TCR alpha and beta chains were handled separately, and sample indices and Illumina adaptors were added. Placed after an 8-base spacer, the UMI was made up of 12 random nucleotides arranged as two hexamers with a spacer between them. Libraries were sequenced on an Illumina MiSeq using v2 2x251 paired-end chemistry, with approximately eleven samples typically included per run. To boost diversity, each sequencing library was supplemented with PhiX DNA at about 5-8%. The original methods were these. bcl2fastq converted raw reads to FASTQ, and Demultiplexor demultiplexed the reads by dual indices. Decombinator assigned V and J genes by tag matching, allowing a single base-pair mismatch. UMIs were used by Collapsinator to correct both sequencing errors and frequency errors caused by PCR heterogeneity. CDR3Translator converted Decombinator identifiers to nucleotide sequence, translated to amino acids, and extracted CDR3 using C- and N-terminal motifs. A cluster of KT2 sequences sharing one unique molecular identifier was counted as one distinct KT2 TCR. The public reads were quality trimmed at Q25 with fastp and then assembled into clones with MiXCR by TCRdb, keeping productive beta chains. Here each entry gathers all rows of one CDR3 protein and keeps the most common genes and DNA. TCRdb, rather than the study authors, made the V and J calls. Here the sample has about 53,000 distinct CDR3 sequences; around an eighth occur a single time. Jointly, the top ten make up about 9.4% of the sample.

V was cut back by 7 bases and J by 5 bases, leaving a gap of 12 bases between them. CDR1 and CDR2 were assigned from the germline V gene (reference sequence) as DFQATT and SNEGSKA. From the cysteine through the phenylalanine, the CDR3 covers 12 amino acids. Just the 36-base CDR3 DNA is kept, in frame starting at base 1. The rearrangement combines TRBV20-1 with TRBJ1-5, with the D gene uncertain. The sequencing sample was made of PBMCs spiked with cells of the T cell clone KT2. This clonotype originated in a human donor. The nucleotide sequence reads as follows: TGCAGTGTTGGGAGGAGAGATCAGCCCCAGCATTTT. It codes for CSVGRRDQPQHF.